This T cell receptor (beta chain) was profiled in a study of T cell responses to AZD1222 COVID-19 vaccine. General study points: Possibly, clonal diversity was underestimated; donors were largely white British and included more females.

A remark on this clone: Its antigen remains unknown.

Only in-frame clones appear in the TCRdb table, and some are missing; sequencing was by immunoSEQ multiplex PCR. The data hold about 88,000 clones, with 70% to 90% observed a single time. J lost 6 bases, V lost 7 bases, and 11 bases had no gene match. CDR1 SGHAT and CDR2 FQNNGV come from the germline V gene. The CDR3 sequence is 14 residues long. This receptor was obtained from an adult in good health. Sequencing used peripheral blood, obtained on day 0 of AZD1222 vaccination. V gene TRBV11-2 combines with J gene TRBJ2-5; 7 bases map to TRBD2. CDR3 DNA sequence: TGTGCCAGCACCTCCCTACGGGGGGAAAAGACCCAGTACTTC. Its protein product is CASTSLRGEKTQYF.